This T cell receptor (beta chain) was sequenced for a study of blood T cell repertoires in COVID-19. Across the whole study: Some COVID-19 samples were acute and others convalescent; all came from the United States, Italy and Spain.

The CDR3 totals 15 residues. Germline CDR1 MDHEN, CDR2 SYDVKM. With 5 bases clipped from V and 3 bases from J, the junction kept 9 bases outside the gene matches. Libraries were prepared by immunoSEQ multiplex PCR; TCRdb keeps only in-frame clonotypes and omits some of them. Among 85,000 or so clones listed, around 86% were seen once. This chain uses TRBV28 with TRBJ2-7; 8 bases fit TRBD1. The sequence derives from a man in his fifties or sixties with active or convalescent COVID-19. Sequencing was done on a sample of peripheral blood. This CDR3 is CASSVLGQASYEQYF. For the CDR3, the DNA is TGTGCCAGCAGTGTTTTGGGACAGGCTAGCTACGAGCAGTACTTC.